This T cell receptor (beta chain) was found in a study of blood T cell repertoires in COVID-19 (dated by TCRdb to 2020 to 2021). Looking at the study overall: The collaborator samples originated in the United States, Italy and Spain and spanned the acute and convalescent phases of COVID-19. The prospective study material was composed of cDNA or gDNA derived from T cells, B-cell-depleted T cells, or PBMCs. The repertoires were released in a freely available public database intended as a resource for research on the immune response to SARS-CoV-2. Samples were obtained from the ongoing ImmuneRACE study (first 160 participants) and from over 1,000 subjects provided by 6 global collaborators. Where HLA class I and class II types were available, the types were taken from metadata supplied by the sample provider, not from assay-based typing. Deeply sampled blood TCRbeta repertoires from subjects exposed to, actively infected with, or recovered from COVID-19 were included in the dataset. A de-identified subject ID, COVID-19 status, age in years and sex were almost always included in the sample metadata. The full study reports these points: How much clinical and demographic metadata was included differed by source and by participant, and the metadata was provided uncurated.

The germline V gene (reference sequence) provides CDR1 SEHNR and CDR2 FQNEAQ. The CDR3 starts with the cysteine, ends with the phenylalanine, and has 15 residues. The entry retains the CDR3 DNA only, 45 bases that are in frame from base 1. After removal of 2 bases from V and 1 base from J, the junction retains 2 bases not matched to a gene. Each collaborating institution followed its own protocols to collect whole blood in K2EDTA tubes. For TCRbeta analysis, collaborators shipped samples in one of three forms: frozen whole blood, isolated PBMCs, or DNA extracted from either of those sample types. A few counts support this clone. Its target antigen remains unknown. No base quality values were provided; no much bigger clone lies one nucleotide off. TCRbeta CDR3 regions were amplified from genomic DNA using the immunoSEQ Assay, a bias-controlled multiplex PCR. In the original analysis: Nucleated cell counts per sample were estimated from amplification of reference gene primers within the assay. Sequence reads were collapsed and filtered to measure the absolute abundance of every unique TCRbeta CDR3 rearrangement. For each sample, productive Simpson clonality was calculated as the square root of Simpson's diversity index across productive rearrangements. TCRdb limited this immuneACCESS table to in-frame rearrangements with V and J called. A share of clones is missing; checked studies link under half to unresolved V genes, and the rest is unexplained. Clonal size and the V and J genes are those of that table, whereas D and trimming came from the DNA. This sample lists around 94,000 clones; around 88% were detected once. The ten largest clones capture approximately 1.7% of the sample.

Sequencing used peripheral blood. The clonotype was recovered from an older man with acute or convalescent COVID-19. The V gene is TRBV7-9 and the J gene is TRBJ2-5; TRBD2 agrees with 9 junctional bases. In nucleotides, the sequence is TGTGCCAGCAGCTTAATGACTAGCGGCCAAGAGACCCAGTACTTC. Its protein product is CASSLMTSGQETQYF.